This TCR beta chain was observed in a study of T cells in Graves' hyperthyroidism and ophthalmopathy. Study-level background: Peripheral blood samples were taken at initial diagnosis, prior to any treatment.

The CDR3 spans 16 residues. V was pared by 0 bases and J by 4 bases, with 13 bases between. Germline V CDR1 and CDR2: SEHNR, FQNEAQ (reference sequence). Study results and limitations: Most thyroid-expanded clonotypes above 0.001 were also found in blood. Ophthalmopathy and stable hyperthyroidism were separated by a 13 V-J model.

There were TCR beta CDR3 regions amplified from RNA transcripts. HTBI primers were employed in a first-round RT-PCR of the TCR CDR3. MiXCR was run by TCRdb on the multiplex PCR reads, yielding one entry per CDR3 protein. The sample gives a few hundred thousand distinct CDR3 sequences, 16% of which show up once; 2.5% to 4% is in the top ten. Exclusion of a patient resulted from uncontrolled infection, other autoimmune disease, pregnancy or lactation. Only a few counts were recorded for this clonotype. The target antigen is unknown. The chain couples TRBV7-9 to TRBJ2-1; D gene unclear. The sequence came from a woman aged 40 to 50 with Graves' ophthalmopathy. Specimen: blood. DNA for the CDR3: TGTGCCAGCAGCTTAGCGACGGACCCAAAGTACAATGAGCAGTTCTTC. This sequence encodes CASSLATDPKYNEQFF. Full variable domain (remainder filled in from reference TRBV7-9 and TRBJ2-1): DTGVSQNPRHKITKRGQNVTFRCDPISEHNRLYWYRQTLGQGPEFLTYFQNEAQLEKSRLLSDRFSAERPKGSFSTLEIQRTEQGDSAMYLCASSLATDPKYNEQFFGPGTRLTVL.